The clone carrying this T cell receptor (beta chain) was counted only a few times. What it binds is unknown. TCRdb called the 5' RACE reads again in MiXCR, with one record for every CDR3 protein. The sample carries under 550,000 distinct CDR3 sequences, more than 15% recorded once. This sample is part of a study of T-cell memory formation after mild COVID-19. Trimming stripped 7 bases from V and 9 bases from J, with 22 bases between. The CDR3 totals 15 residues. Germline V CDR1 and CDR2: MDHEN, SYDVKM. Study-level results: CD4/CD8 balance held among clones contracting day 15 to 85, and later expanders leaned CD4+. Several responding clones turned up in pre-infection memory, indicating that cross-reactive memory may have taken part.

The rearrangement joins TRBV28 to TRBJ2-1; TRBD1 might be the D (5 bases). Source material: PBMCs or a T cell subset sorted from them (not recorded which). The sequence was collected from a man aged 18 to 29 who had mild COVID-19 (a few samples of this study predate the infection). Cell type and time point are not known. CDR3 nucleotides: TGTGCCAGCATTGAGAGTGGTCTAGGGGAAACTGAGCAGTTCTTC. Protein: CASIESGLGETEQFF.